Listed here is a single T cell receptor (beta chain). What it recognizes is unknown. This sample was taken from a study of cytomegalovirus exposure and HLA in healthy donors. About the research overall: Most genotyped donors, 75% to 85% of 350 to 500, had Caucasian-associated genetic ancestry. Study findings and constraints: Later examination showed HLA-associated TCR beta chains had greater clonal expansion than equally common others. Earlier analysis looked at TCR beta V segments, and most were productive about 87% or about 30% of the time.

The PCR made use of 60 Vbeta and 13 Jbeta primers. Using immunoSEQ multiplex PCR, the repertoire was profiled, and TCRdb retains in-frame clones only, with some absent. The data contain fewer than 150,000 clones, around 74% of them singletons. Trimming stripped 4 bases from V and 4 bases from J, with 7 bases between. There are 12 residues in the CDR3. Germline CDR1 is SNHLY and CDR2 is FYNNEI. This TCR was sampled from a young man in good health and CMV-seronegative. Sequences were obtained from PBMCs. The chain has TRBV2 and TRBJ1-2; D ambiguous. The CDR3 loop reads CASSGRLYGYTF. In nucleotides, the CDR3 is TGTGCCAGCAGTGGCAGGCTCTATGGCTACACCTTC.